Shown below are 26 T cell receptor beta chains from a single sample sequenced in a study of siplizumab effects on memory and regulatory T cells (dated by TCRdb to the late 2010s). The library was produced with the immunoSEQ multiplex PCR assay. The table comes from immuneACCESS by way of TCRdb, which keeps in-frame sequences with V and J called. Part of the clones is missing from these tables; in studies checked, under half for an unresolved V gene and the rest for unknown reasons. This sample lists some 100,000 clones; approximately 96% were detected once. The ten top clones hold roughly 0.031% of the sample. Sequenced sample: naive CD4+ T cells sorted from blood. This specimen's cell subset or site label, per the study, means: unstimulated naive T cells. Receptors originate from a human donor in good health.

The chain links TRBV7-6 to TRBJ2-6, with D perhaps TRBD2 (5 bases). The CDR3 is 17 residues long. V shed 5 bases and J shed 4 bases, with 18 bases lying between them. Germline values: CDR1 SGHVS, CDR2 FNYEAQ. CDR3 in DNA: TGTGCCAGCAGCCCGGACTGGGAGCCGGAGGGGGCCAACGTCCTGACTTTC. Translating it yields CASSPDWEPEGANVLTF. The full variable domain, its missing parts supplied by reference TRBV7-6 and TRBJ2-6, is GAGVSQSPRYKVTKRGQDVALRCDPISGHVSLYWYRQALGQGPEFLTYFNYEAQQDKSGLPNDRFSAERPEGSISTLTIQRTEQRDSAMYRCASSPDWEPEGANVLTFGAGSRLTVL.

The chain carries TRBV11-2 and TRBJ2-5; TRBD2 matches at 8 bases. The germline CDR1 and CDR2 sequences are SGHAT and FQNNGV. This CDR3 has 15 amino acids. V trimming: 3 bases; J trimming: 2 bases; junction bases outside the gene matches: 5. The CDR3 DNA is TGTGCCAGCAGCTTGGTTACGGGGGGGCAAGAGACCCAGTACTTC. Translation: CASSLVTGGQETQYF.

The chain joins TRBV6-6 to TRBJ1-6; D gene ambiguous. This CDR3 region has 15 residues. The germline CDR1 and CDR2 sequences are MNHNY and SVGAGI (reference sequence). Trimming took 2 bases from V and 8 from J, leaving 13 bases between them. This chain's CDR3 is CASSYRETYDSPLHF. The DNA for the CDR3 is TGTGCCAGCAGTTACAGGGAAACATATGATTCACCCCTCCACTTT.

The V gene is TRBV2, the J gene TRBJ1-2; D unclear. CDR1 and CDR2 (germline): SNHLY, FYNNEI. The V end was cut by 8 bases, the J end by 0 bases, with 7 bases between. This CDR3 is built from 12 residues. Written as DNA, the CDR3 is TGTGCCAGCCGATACTCTAACTATGGCTACACCTTC. Its protein is CASRYSNYGYTF.

The V call is TRBV14, the J call TRBJ1-2; D remains unclear. This CDR3 spans 13 amino acids. Germline loops: CDR1 SGHDN, CDR2 FVKESK. V lost 0 bases, J lost 4 bases, and 6 bases lay in between. CDR3 in amino acids: CASSQDIGYGYTF. DNA for the CDR3: TGTGCCAGCAGCCAAGATATAGGCTATGGCTACACCTTC.

The count of this clone is one. The chain combines TRBV5-4 with TRBJ2-2, with D uncertain. The germline CDR1 and CDR2 sequences are SGHNT and YYREEE (reference sequence). Trimming cost V 0 bases and J 3 bases, with 12 bases left between them. The CDR3 extends over 16 amino acids. CDR3 sequence (DNA): TGTGCCAGCAGCTTGGCACAGTCCTTGGACACCGGGGAGCTGTTTTTT. This translates into CASSLAQSLDTGELFF.

V gene TRBV4-1 combines with J gene TRBJ2-5; D is perhaps TRBD2 (5 bases). The CDR3 runs 14 residues. V lost 0 bases and J 4 bases, leaving 9 bases between the germline ends. Germline CDR1 and CDR2: MGHRA and YSYEKL. The CDR3 spells CASSQDLARETQYF. CDR3 in DNA: TGCGCCAGCAGCCAAGATCTAGCCCGAGAGACCCAGTACTTC.

The chain recombines TRBV10-3 with TRBJ1-4; D might be TRBD1 (6 bases). This CDR3 contains 14 residues. CDR1 and CDR2 from the germline V gene are ENHRY and SYGVKD. Trimming stripped 6 bases from V and 3 bases from J, with 11 bases between. CDR3 DNA sequence: TGTGCCATCAGGGACAGCCAGCCTAATGAAAAACTGTTTTTT. The encoded protein is CAIRDSQPNEKLFF.

This chain uses TRBV6-6 with TRBJ2-7, with TRBD2 as a possible D gene (6 bases). Trimming removed 2 bases at V and 2 bases at J, with 13 bases between. The germline CDR1 and CDR2 sequences are MNHNY and SVGAGI (reference sequence). The length of the CDR3 is 15 residues. The CDR3 sequence: CASSYGGSRTYEQYF. The CDR3 coding sequence is TGTGCCAGCAGTTACGGGGGGAGCCGAACCTACGAGCAGTACTTC.

The gene calls are TRBV6-6 and TRBJ2-5, with 7 bases lining up with TRBD2. The CDR3 spans 16 residues. V shed 0 bases, J shed 7 bases, and the junction held 11 bases outside the gene matches. Germline V gene data show CDR1 as MNHNY and CDR2 as SVGAGI (reference sequence). CDR3 nucleotide sequence: TGTGCCAGCAGTTACTCCGGCGGGCTAGCGGAAGGGACCCAGTACTTC. Translating it yields CASSYSGGLAEGTQYF.

The chain carries TRBV28 and TRBJ1-5, with TRBD1 matching 9 bases. The germline CDR1 and CDR2 sequences are MDHEN and SYDVKM. Germline trimming cut 6 bases from V and 6 bases from J; bases unmatched to any gene: 6. The CDR3 covers 14 residues. The DNA for the CDR3 is TGTGCCAGCAGCGATACAGGGGGCCGTCAGCCCCAGCATTTT. Its protein is CASSDTGGRQPQHF.

This chain links TRBV7-2 with TRBJ2-2; D is unclear. The germline V gene has CDR1 SGHTA and CDR2 FQGNSA. V lost 1 base and J lost 4, with 13 bases in between. CDR3 size: 16 residues. CDR3 loop: CASSLGVRGTTGELFF. DNA of the CDR3: TGTGCCAGCAGCTTAGGGGTCCGAGGCACCACCGGGGAGCTGTTTTTT.

The chain carries TRBV7-8 and TRBJ1-2; perhaps TRBD1 as D (6 bases). Germline values: CDR1 SGHVS, CDR2 FQNEAQ. The V gene lost 5 bases and the J gene lost 2 bases, with 12 bases spanning the gap. This CDR3 contains 14 residues. The CDR3 spells CASSQITGNYGYTF. CDR3 DNA: TGTGCCAGCAGCCAAATTACAGGGAACTATGGCTACACCTTC.

The chain has TRBV18 and TRBJ1-3; D call uncertain. Germline lookup yields CDR1 KGHSH and CDR2 LQKENI. The length of the CDR3 is 14 residues. Trimming took 3 bases from V and 0 from J, leaving 6 bases between them. CDR3 nucleotide sequence: TGTGCCAGCTCACCGAATTACTCTGGAAACACCATATATTTT. Amino acid sequence: CASSPNYSGNTIYF.

The chain joins TRBV5-1 to TRBJ1-1, with TRBD1 identical over 9 bases. From germline, CDR1 is SGHRS and CDR2 YFSETQ. This CDR3 has 15 residues. J was trimmed by 6 bases and V by 2 bases; bases with no gene match: 8. CDR3 residues: CASSLTGGGIAEAFF. CDR3 nucleotides: TGCGCCAGCAGCTTAACAGGGGGCGGAATCGCTGAAGCTTTCTTT.

This chain links TRBV28 with TRBJ1-5, with 7 bases matching TRBD1. The CDR3 runs 15 residues. Per germline, CDR1 MDHEN and CDR2 SYDVKM. J lost 6 bases, V lost 4 bases, and 9 bases had no gene match. In nucleotides, the CDR3 is TGTGCCAGCAGTTCGACAGGGACGTCGGGTCAGCCCCAGCATTTT. This sequence encodes CASSSTGTSGQPQHF.

In DNA, the CDR3 is TGTGCCAGCAGCCCGGGACAGGCCCCCTACGAGCAGTACTTC. Its translation: CASSPGQAPYEQYF. The rearrangement links TRBV6-6 to TRBJ2-7; 8 bases are a match to TRBD1. Trimming cost V 6 bases and J 2 bases; bases outside gene matches: 6. The CDR3 has 14 amino acids. Germline V gene lookup returns CDR1 MNHNY and CDR2 SVGAGI (reference sequence).

The CDR3: CAWSRTASGNTIYF. The CDR3 coding sequence is TGTGCCTGGAGTCGGACCGCTTCTGGAAACACCATATATTTT. V usage is TRBV30 and J usage is TRBJ1-3; no firm D call. V was cut by 2 bases and J by 1 base, with 9 bases left in between. Per the germline V gene, CDR1 is GTSNPN and CDR2 is SVGIG (reference sequence). CDR3 length: 14 residues.

This chain connects TRBV7-3 to TRBJ1-1, with a weak D call TRBD1 (6 bases). CDR3 length equals 13 residues. Trimming removed 5 bases at V and 4 bases at J, with 11 bases between. Germline V gene data show CDR1 as SGHTA and CDR2 as FQGTGA. CDR3 DNA: TGTGCCAGCAGCCCACAGGGTACCACTGAAGCTTTCTTT. Its translation is CASSPQGTTEAFF.

This chain links TRBV11-3 with TRBJ2-3; a weak D match, TRBD2 (5 bases). V dropped 1 base and J dropped 2 bases, with 19 bases sitting between them. The CDR3 has 18 residues. Germline CDR1 SGHNT, CDR2 YENEEA. CDR3 DNA: TGTGCCAGCAGCTTAGGTATGATCGAGACGGGGTTCACAGATACGCAGTATTTT. Translation: CASSLGMIETGFTDTQYF. Full variable domain (remainder filled in from reference TRBV11-3 and TRBJ2-3): EAGVVQSPRYKIIEKKQPVAFWCNPISGHNTLYWYLQNLGQGPELLIRYENEEAVDDSQLPKDRFSAERLKGVDSTLKIQPAELGDSAVYLCASSLGMIETGFTDTQYFGPGTRLTVL.

The chain links TRBV19 to TRBJ2-7; 8 positions agree with TRBD1. CDR3 size: 15 residues. After removal of 1 base from V and 2 bases from J, the junction contained 4 bases not matched to a gene. Germline CDR1 LNHDA, CDR2 SQIVND (reference sequence). The CDR3 bases are TGTGCCAGTAGTATAGGGACAGGGACCACCTACGAGCAGTACTTC. Protein product: CASSIGTGTTYEQYF.

V and J are TRBV11-2 and TRBJ1-4; maybe TRBD1 (5 bases). The V and J ends lost 1 base and 8 bases respectively, with 14 bases between them. The germline V gene has CDR1 SGHAT and CDR2 FQNNGV. This CDR3 has 15 residues. DNA of the CDR3: TGTGCCAGCAGCTTAGCGGGGACCCTGGGAGAAAAACTGTTTTTT. Protein product: CASSLAGTLGEKLFF.

The chain combines TRBV5-6 with TRBJ2-4; perhaps TRBD2 as D (6 bases). V lost 4 bases and J lost 0, with 20 bases in between. Germline V gives CDR1 SGHDT, CDR2 YYEEEE. This CDR3 is built from 18 residues. The DNA of the CDR3 is TGTGCCAGCAGCCCCCTGGAGGCCCGCGGGGTAGCCAAAAACATTCAGTACTTC. It yields the protein CASSPLEARGVAKNIQYF.

The chain uses TRBV6-1 and TRBJ1-1, with TRBD1 matching 8 bases. J gave up 4 bases and V 7 bases, and 5 bases lay outside the gene matches. This CDR3 comprises 13 residues. CDR1 and CDR2 (germline): MNHNS, SASEGT. The CDR3 loop is CASTGQGGTEAFF. In DNA, the CDR3 is TGTGCCAGCACAGGACAGGGAGGCACTGAAGCTTTCTTT.

V and J are TRBV29-1 and TRBJ2-5; the D call may be TRBD1 or TRBD2 (6 bases each). V was pared by 7 bases and J by 4 bases, with 16 bases between. Germline CDR1 reads SQVTM; CDR2 reads ANQGSEA. This CDR3 has 13 residues. The CDR3 coding sequence is TGCAGCGGGGGGGACACTCGTTTAGAGACCCAGTACTTC. Translation gives CSGGDTRLETQYF.

CDR3 coding DNA: TGTGCCAGCAGTGAAGTAAGGACACTCTACGGTTGGAACACCGGGGAGCTGTTTTTT. It yields the protein CASSEVRTLYGWNTGELFF. This chain links TRBV6-1 with TRBJ2-2, with D perhaps matching TRBD1 (5 bases). V shed 1 base and J shed 1 base, with 19 bases lying between them. Per the germline V gene, CDR1 is MNHNS and CDR2 is SASEGT. The CDR3 is 19 amino acids.